This section outlines one T cell receptor beta chain sequence together with its context. The data belong to a study of shared T cell receptors in the human thymus. The CDR3 length is 14 residues. Germline V CDR1 and CDR2: SGHTA, FQGNSA. Between the trimmed V and J ends, which lost 3 bases and 1 base, there was a span of 10 bases. The data were produced by immunoSEQ multiplex PCR, yet TCRdb's version contains in-frame clones alone and is incomplete. In the table there are 720,000 or so clones, approximately 83% of which are singletons. These same records also appear under a second study, on human thymus T cells. As that report states: Healthy Finnish infants undergoing corrective surgery for congenital heart defects provided the donor material. In corrective heart surgery, resections were taken, and these provided the thymus tissue. Blood and thymic repertoires both appeared biased in V and J gene usage. What related research reported was that thymic repertoires overlapped highly among unrelated individuals.

The specimen was thymocytes. This TCR came from a girl under three years old with a congenital heart defect. The chain uses TRBV7-2 and TRBJ2-7; D is unresolved. The CDR3 region is CASSFNPLSYEQYF. In DNA, the CDR3 is TGTGCCAGCAGCTTTAACCCTCTATCCTACGAGCAGTACTTC.